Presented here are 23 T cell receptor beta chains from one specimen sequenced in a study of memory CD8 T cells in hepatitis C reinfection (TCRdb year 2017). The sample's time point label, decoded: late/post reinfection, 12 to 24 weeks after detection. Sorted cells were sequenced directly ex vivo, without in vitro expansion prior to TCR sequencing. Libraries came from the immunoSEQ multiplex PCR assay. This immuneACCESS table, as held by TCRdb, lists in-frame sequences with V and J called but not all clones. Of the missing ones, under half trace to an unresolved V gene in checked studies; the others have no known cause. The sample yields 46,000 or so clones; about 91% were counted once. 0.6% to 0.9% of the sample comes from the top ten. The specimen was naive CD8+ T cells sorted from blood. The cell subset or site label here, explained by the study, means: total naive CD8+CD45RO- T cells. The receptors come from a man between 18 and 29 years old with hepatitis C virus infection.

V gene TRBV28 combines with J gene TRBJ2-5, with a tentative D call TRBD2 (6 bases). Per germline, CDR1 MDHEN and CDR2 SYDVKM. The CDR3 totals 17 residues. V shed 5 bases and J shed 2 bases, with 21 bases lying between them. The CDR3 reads CASSPRSIGRGQETQYF. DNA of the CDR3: TGTGCCAGCAGTCCAAGGAGTATCGGACGGGGGCAAGAGACCCAGTACTTC. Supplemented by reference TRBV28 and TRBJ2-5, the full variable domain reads DVKVTQSSRYLVKRTGEKVFLECVQDMDHENMFWYRQDPGLGLRLIYFSYDVKMKEKGDIPEGYSVSREKKERFSLILESASTNQTSMYLCASSPRSIGRGQETQYFGPGTRLLVL.

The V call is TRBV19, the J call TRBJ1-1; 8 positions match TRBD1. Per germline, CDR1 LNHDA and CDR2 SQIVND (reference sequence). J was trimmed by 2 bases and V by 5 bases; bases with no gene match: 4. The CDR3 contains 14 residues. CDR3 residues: CASSLGQENTEAFF. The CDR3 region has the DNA TGTGCCAGTAGTCTGGGACAGGAAAACACTGAAGCTTTCTTT.

CDR3 sequence reads: CSVDGEGAYEQYF. As DNA, the CDR3 is TGCAGCGTTGATGGGGAGGGCGCTTACGAGCAGTACTTC. The chain has TRBV29-1 and TRBJ2-7, with 7 nucleotides matching TRBD2. J gave up 4 bases and V 3 bases, and 6 bases lay outside the gene matches. The germline gives CDR1 SQVTM, CDR2 ANQGSEA. The CDR3 consists of 13 residues.

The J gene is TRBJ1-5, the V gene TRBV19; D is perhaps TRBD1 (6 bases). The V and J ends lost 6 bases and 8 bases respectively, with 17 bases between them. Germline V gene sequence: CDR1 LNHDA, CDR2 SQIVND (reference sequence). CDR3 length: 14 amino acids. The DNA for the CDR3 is TGTGCCAGTAGGAGACAGGTTGGCGAAGAGCCCCAGCATTTT. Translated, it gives CASRRQVGEEPQHF.

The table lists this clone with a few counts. The CDR3 sequence is CASSYYSAGQPQHF. Here the CDR3 DNA reads TGTGCCAGCAGTTACTACAGTGCAGGGCAGCCCCAGCATTTT. V is TRBV6-5 and J is TRBJ1-5; D might be TRBD1 (5 bases). The V and J ends lost 1 base and 7 bases respectively, with 11 bases between them. CDR3 length: 14 residues. CDR1 MNHEY and CDR2 SVGAGI come from the germline V gene.

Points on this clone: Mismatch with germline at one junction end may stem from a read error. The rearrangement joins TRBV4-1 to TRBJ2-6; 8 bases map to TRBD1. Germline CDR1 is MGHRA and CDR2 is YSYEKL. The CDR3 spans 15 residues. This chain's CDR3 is CASSEDRGLSNVLTF. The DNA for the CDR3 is TGCGCCAGCAGCGAAGACAGGGGATTGTCCAACGTCCTGACTTTC.

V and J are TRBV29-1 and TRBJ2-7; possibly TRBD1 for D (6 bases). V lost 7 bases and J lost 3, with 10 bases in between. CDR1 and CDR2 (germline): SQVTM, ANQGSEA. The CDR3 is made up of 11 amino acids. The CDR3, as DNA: TGCAGCGCGGAACAGGGCTACGAGCAGTACGTC. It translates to CSAEQGYEQYV.

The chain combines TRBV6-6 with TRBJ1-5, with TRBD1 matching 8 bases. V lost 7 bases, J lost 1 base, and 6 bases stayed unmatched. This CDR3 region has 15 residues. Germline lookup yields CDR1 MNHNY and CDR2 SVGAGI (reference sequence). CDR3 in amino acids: CASIGAGGSNQPQHF. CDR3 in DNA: TGTGCCAGCATTGGGGCAGGGGGCAGCAATCAGCCCCAGCATTTT.

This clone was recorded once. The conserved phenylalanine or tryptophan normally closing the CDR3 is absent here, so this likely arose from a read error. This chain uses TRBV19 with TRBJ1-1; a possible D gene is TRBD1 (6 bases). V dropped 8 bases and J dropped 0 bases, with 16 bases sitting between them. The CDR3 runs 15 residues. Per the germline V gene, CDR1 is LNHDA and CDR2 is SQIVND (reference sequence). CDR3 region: CASLETGYMNTEAFL. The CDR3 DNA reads TGTGCCAGTCTGGAGACAGGCTATATGAACACTGAAGCTTTCCTT.

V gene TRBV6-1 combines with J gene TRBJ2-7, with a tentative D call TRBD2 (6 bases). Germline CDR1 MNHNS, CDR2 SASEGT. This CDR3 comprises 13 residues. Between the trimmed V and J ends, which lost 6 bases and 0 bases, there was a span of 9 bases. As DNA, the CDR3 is TGTGCCAGCAGGAGCGGGTACTCCTACGAGCAGTACGTC. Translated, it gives CASRSGYSYEQYV.

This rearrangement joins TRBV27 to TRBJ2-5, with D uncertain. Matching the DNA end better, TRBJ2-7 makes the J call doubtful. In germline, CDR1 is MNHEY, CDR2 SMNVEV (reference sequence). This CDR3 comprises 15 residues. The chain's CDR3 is CASSLSIGQLYEQYF. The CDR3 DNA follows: TGTGCCAGCAGTTTATCTATCGGTCAACTCTACGAGCAGTACTTC.

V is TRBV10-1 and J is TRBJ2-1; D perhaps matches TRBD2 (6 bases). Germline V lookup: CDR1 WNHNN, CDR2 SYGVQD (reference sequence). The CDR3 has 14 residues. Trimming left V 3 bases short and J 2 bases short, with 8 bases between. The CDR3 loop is CASSEGGPYNEQFF. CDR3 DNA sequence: TGCGCCAGCAGTGAAGGAGGGCCCTACAATGAGCAGTTCTTC.

This CDR3 is CASSLLHRGSGEQYF. CDR3 sequence (DNA): TGTGCCAGTAGTTTACTCCACAGGGGGTCTGGCGAGCAGTACTTC. J is TRBJ2-7 and V is TRBV19; 8 bases match TRBD1. CDR1 is LNHDA and CDR2 is SQIVND in the germline V gene (reference sequence). The CDR3 consists of 15 residues. The J segment lost 6 bases and the V segment lost 5 bases, leaving 12 bases of the junction unmatched.

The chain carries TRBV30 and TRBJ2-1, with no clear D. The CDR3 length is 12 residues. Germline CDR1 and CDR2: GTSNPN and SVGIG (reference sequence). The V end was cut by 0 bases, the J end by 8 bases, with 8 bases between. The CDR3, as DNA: TGTGCCTGGAGTGTGACTGGCGATGAGCAGTTCTTC. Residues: CAWSVTGDEQFF.

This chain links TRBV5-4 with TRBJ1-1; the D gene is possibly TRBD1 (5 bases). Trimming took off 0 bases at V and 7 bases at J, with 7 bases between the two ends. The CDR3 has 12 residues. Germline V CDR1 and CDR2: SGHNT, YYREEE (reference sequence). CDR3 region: CASSLETDEAFF. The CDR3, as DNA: TGTGCCAGCAGCTTGGAGACAGATGAAGCTTTCTTT.

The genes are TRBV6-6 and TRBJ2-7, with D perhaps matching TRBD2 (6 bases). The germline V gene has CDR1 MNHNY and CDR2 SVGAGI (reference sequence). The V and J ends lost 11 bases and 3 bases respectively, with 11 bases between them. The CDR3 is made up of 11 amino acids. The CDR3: CAATGSYEQYF. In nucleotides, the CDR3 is TGTGCCGCTACCGGGAGCTACGAGCAGTACTTC.

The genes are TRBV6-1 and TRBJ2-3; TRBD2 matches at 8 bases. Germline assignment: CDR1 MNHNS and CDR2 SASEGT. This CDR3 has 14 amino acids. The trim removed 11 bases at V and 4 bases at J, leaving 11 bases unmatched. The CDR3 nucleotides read TGTGCCGTCGGGGGGGTCGGTGGAGCAGATACGCAGTATTTT. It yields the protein CAVGGVGGADTQYF.

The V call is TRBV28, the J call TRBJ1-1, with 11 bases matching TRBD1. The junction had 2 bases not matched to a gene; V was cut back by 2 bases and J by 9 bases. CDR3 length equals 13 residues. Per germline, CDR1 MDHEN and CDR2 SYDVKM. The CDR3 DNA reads TGTGCCAGCAGTTTAGGGGACAGGGGGAAAGCTTTCTTT. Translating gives CASSLGDRGKAFF.

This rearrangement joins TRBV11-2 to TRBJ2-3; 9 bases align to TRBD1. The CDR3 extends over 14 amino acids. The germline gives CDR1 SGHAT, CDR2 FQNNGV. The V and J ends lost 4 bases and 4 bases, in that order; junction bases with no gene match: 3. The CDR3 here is CASSSTGGADTQYF. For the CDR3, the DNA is TGTGCCAGCAGCTCAACAGGGGGCGCAGATACGCAGTATTTT.

The CDR3 sequence: CASSPPSDTQYF. CDR3 bases: TGTGCCAGCAGCCCCCCTTCGGATACGCAGTATTTT. The gene calls are TRBV27 and TRBJ2-3; D is ambiguous. Trimming took off 6 bases at V and 6 bases at J, with 10 bases between the two ends. The CDR3 loop spans 12 amino acids. Germline V CDR1 and CDR2: MNHEY, SMNVEV (reference sequence).

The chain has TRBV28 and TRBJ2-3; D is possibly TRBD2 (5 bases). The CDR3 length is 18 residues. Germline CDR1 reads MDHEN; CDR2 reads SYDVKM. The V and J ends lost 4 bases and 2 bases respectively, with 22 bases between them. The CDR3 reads CASSSMVQRPEVTDTQYF. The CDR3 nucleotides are TGTGCCAGCAGTTCTATGGTGCAGCGGCCGGAGGTCACAGATACGCAGTATTTT. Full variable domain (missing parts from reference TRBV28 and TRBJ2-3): DVKVTQSSRYLVKRTGEKVFLECVQDMDHENMFWYRQDPGLGLRLIYFSYDVKMKEKGDIPEGYSVSREKKERFSLILESASTNQTSMYLCASSSMVQRPEVTDTQYFGPGTRLTVL.

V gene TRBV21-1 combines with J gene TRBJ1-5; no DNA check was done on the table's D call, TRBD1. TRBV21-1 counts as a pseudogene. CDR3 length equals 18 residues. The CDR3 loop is CASSRLPGQGLSNQPQHF. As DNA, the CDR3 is TGTGCCAGCAGCAGACTCCCGGGACAGGGCCTTAGCAATCAGCCCCAGCATTTT.

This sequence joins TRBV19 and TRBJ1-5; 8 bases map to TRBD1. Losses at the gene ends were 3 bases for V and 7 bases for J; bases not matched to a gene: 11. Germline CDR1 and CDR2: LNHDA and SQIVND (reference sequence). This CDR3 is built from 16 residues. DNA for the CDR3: TGTGCCAGTAGTATTCGGACAGGGACCTCTGGGCAGCCCCAGCATTTT. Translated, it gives CASSIRTGTSGQPQHF.